The present TCR beta chain was sequenced within a study of shared clonotypes between healthy human individuals. Findings and limits, study-wide: Lower generation probabilities were found for non-shared clonotypes than for those shared by all four donors. Larger richness was generally estimated for naive than memory subsets.

Data came from immunoSEQ multiplex PCR; TCRdb stores just in-frame clones and leaves some out. The data contain about 870,000 clones, about 92% of them seen just once; the ten biggest clones take up about 25%. The germline CDR1 and CDR2 sequences are LNHNV and YYDKDF (reference sequence). Trimming left V 4 bases short and J 3 bases short, with 19 bases between. This CDR3 spans 16 amino acids. In the naive CD8 group, cells lacked CD45RO and were positively selected for CCR7, so terminally differentiated effector memory CD45RA+ cells were left out. All participating donors were Caucasian adults from Nashville, Tennessee. In regard to this clone: Its antigen is unidentified.

The chain uses TRBV15 and TRBJ2-7; either TRBD1 or TRBD2 may supply D (5 bases each). Sequencing was performed on naive CD8+ T cells sorted from blood. The origin of this receptor is a man aged 25 to 45 in good health. CDR3 bases: TGTGCCACCAGCATAACCCAATCAAGGGGAGTCTACGAGCAGTACTTC. The encoded protein is CATSITQSRGVYEQYF.